Sequencing of this T cell receptor (beta chain) was carried out in a study of beta chain features in type 1 diabetes. Turning to the study itself: Patients looked much like healthy donors when it came to age, gender and cell yields. Study-wide results and caveats: Among all four CD4+ subsets, Type 1 diabetes patients had TCRB CDR3s that were moderately but significantly shorter. In these data, an HLA type influence on TCRB rearrangement remained unresolved.

The CDR3 covers 14 residues. V was clipped by 3 bases and J by 11 bases, with 20 bases between them. From germline, CDR1 is GTSNPN and CDR2 SVGIG (reference sequence). Reverse transcribing all isolated RNA meant expressed TCRB transcripts were sequenced. Some clones are missing from TCRdb's copy, which holds only in-frame ones; the method was immunoSEQ multiplex PCR. The repertoire holds about 370,000 clones, with roughly 16% as singletons. Purity above 98% was achieved in all sorted populations. This clone was observed a few times. Its antigen is undetermined. The chain couples TRBV30 to TRBJ1-5; D is perhaps TRBD1 (6 bases). This sequence was found in a woman aged 18-35 years in good health. Source material: naive CD4+ T cells from blood. CDR3 coding DNA: TGTGCCTGGAGCCGGAGGCAGGGGCTCGGGTCCCAGCATTTT. Its translation is CAWSRRQGLGSQHF.